This T cell receptor (beta chain) stems from a study of blood T cells in healthy people across ages. Study conclusions and caveats: Across the age range, TCR beta diversity per million T cells fell in a roughly linear way.

CDR1 and CDR2 from the germline V gene are MNHEY and SVGAGI. This CDR3 has 15 residues. The V segment lost 6 bases and the J segment 8 bases; nucleotides outside the gene matches: 8. PCR was performed a second time for about 7 to 11 cycles using a sample-barcoded 5' primer and a J-beta primer mix. TCRdb re-called the 5' RACE reads through MiXCR, storing one row per CDR3 protein. Of approximately 850,000 distinct CDR3 sequences listed, around 45% are singletons. In the case of this clonotype: Its antigen is unknown.

The material sequenced was blood. The sequence was obtained from a man in his fifties or sixties in good health. V usage is TRBV6-5 and J usage is TRBJ2-1; 12 nucleotides align to TRBD2. In nucleotides, the CDR3 is TGTGCCAGCAGCCGTCTAGCGGGGGGGCTAGATGAGCAGTTCTTC. Amino acids: CASSRLAGGLDEQFF.